This T cell receptor (beta chain) appears in the sequencing data of a study of T cell responses to AZD1222 COVID-19 vaccine. Germline values: CDR1 MNHEY, CDR2 SMNVEV (reference sequence). The CDR3 covers 13 residues. Trimming pared 3 bases from V and 0 bases from J, leaving 6 bases between. The protocol was immunoSEQ multiplex PCR, while the TCRdb copy is restricted to in-frame clones and leaves out a portion. The sample yields 90,000 to 150,000 clones, roughly 90% seen once. As concerns this clone: Antigen: not known.

General study points: Unmutated variant regions are reportedly the target of nearly half of TCRs that are spike-specific. White British ancestry dominated among donors, who included more females, and clonal diversity was possibly underestimated. Dominant at 160-218 and 743-854, vaccine-associated CD4 TCRs also spanned spike.

This specimen consisted of peripheral blood, obtained on day 0 of AZD1222 vaccination. The TCR was taken from an adult in good health. J is TRBJ2-7 and V is TRBV27; D is ambiguous. CDR3 in DNA: TGTGCCAGCAGTTTTAGTAGCTCCTACGAGCAGTACTTC. The encoded protein is CASSFSSSYEQYF.